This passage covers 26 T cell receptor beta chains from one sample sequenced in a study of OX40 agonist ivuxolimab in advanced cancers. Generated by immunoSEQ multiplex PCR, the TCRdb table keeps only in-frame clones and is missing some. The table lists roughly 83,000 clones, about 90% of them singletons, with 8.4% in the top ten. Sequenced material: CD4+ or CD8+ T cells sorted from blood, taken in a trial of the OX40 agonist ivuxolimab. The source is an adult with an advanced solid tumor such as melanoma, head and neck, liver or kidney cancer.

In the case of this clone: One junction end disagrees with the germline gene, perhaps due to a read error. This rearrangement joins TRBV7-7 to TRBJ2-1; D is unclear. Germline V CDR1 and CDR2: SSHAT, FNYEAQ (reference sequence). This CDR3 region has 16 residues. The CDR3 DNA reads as TGTGCTAGCAGCTTAGAGTGGCTAGGACCGAACAATGAGCAGTTCTTC. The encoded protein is CASSLEWLGPNNEQFF. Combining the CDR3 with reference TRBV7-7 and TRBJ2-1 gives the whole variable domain GAGVSQSPRYKVTKRGQDVTLRCDPISSHATLYWYQQALGQGPEFLTYFNYEAQPDKSGLPSDRFSAERPEGSISTLTIQRTEQRDSAMYRCASSLEWLGPNNEQFFGPGTRLTVL.

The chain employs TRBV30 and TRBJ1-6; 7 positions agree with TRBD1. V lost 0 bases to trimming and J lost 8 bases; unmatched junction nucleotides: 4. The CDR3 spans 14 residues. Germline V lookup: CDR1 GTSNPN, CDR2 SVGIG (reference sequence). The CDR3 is CAWSVGDSYSPLHF. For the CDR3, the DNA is TGTGCCTGGAGTGTTGGGGACAGCTATTCACCCCTCCACTTT.

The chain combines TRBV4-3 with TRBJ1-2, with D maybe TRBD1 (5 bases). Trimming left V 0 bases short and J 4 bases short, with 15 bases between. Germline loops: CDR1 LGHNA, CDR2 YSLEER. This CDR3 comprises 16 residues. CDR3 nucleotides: TGCGCCAGCAGCCAAGATCGCCTCAGGGAGGGCTATGGCTACACCTTC. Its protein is CASSQDRLREGYGYTF.

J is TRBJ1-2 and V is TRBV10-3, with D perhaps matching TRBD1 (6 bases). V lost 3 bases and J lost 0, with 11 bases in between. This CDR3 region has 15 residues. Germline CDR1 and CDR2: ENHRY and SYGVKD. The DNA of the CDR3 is TGTGCCATCAGTGATTCGGGACACACTAACTATGGCTACACCTTC. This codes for CAISDSGHTNYGYTF.

The CDR3 reads CASREGTGYDTGELFF. As DNA, the CDR3 is TGTGCCAGCAGGGAGGGGACAGGGTATGACACCGGGGAGCTGTTTTTT. J is TRBJ2-2 and V is TRBV5-6; 9 bases match TRBD1. Germline assignment: CDR1 SGHDT and CDR2 YYEEEE. This CDR3 has 16 residues. The junction had 8 bases not matched to a gene; V was cut back by 5 bases and J by 3 bases.

CDR3 sequence: CSVEEPGTRFDEQFF. The CDR3 DNA reads TGCAGCGTTGAAGAACCCGGGACTAGATTCGATGAGCAGTTCTTC. The chain couples TRBV29-1 to TRBJ2-1, with 8 bases matching TRBD2. The CDR3 consists of 15 residues. Germline values: CDR1 SQVTM, CDR2 ANQGSEA. The V gene end was trimmed by 0 bases and the J gene end by 8 bases; junction bases not matched to a gene: 9.

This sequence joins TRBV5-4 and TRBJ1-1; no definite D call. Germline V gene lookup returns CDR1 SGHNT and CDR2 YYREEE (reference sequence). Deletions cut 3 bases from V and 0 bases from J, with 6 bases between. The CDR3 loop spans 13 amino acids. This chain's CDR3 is CASSWSLNTEAFF. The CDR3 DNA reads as TGTGCCAGCAGCTGGAGTTTGAACACTGAAGCTTTCTTT.

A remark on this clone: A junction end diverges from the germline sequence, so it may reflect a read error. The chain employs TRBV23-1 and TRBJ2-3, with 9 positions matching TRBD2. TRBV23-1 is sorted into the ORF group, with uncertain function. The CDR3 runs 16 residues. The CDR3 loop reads CASSLDRGTSKDTQYF. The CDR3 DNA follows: TGCGCCAGCAGTCTCGACCGGGGGACTAGCAAAGATACGCAGTATTTT.

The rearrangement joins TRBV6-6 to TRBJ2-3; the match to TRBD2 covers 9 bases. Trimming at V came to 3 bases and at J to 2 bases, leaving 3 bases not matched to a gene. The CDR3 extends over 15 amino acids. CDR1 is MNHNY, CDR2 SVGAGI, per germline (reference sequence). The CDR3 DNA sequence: TGTGCCAGCAGTTATCTAGCGGGAACCACAGATACGCAGTATTTT. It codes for CASSYLAGTTDTQYF.

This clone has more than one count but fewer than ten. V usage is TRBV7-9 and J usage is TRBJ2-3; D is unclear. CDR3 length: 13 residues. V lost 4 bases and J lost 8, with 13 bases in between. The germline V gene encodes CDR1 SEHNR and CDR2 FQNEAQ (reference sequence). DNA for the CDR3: TGTGCCAGCAGCTCCGTGGGATCAGTTACGCAGTATTTT. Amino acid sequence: CASSSVGSVTQYF.

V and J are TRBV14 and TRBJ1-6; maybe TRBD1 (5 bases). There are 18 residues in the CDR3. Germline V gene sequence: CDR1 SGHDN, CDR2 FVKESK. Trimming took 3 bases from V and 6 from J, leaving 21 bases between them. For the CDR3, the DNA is TGTGCCAGCAGCCAGAAGGGGATAGCAGACTTATTTAATTCACCCCTCCACTTT. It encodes CASSQKGIADLFNSPLHF.

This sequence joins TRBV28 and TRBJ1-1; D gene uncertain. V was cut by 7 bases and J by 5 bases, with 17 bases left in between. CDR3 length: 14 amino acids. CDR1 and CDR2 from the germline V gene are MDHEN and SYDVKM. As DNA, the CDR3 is TGTGCCAGCACCCAGCACCATAAGGGTACTGAAGCTTTCTTT. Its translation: CASTQHHKGTEAFF.

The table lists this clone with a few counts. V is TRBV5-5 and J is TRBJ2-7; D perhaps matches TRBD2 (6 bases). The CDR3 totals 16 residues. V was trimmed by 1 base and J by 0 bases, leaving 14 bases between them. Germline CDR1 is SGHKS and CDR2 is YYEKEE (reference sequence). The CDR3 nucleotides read TGTGCCAGCAGCTTGTTTATAGCGGCAAGCTCCTACGAGCAGTACGTC. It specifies CASSLFIAASSYEQYV.

The CDR3: CASTRQGAKNIQYF. CDR3 in DNA: TGTGCCAGCACCCGACAGGGGGCCAAAAACATTCAGTACTTC. V usage is TRBV6-5 and J usage is TRBJ2-4; 8 nucleotides line up with TRBD1. The J segment lost 1 base and the V segment lost 7 bases, leaving 3 bases of the junction unmatched. This CDR3 has 14 amino acids. CDR1 MNHEY and CDR2 SVGAGI come from the germline V gene.

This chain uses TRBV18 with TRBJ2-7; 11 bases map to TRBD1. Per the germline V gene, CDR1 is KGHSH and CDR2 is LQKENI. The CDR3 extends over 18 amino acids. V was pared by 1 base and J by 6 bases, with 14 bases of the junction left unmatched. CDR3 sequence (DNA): TGTGCCAGCTCACCACTCAGATCCCGAGGACAGGGGGCGGTCGAGCAGTACTTC. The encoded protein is CASSPLRSRGQGAVEQYF. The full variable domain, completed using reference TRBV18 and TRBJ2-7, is NAGVMQNPRHLVRRRGQEARLRCSPMKGHSHVYWYRQLPEEGLKFMVYLQKENIIDESGMPKERFSAEFPKEGPSILRIQQVVRGDSAAYFCASSPLRSRGQGAVEQYFGPGTRLTVT.

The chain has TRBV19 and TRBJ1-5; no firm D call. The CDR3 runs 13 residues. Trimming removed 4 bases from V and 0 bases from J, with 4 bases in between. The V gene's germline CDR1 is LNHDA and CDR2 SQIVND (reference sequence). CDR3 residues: CASSTNSNQPQHF. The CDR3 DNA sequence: TGTGCCAGTAGTACAAATAGCAATCAGCCCCAGCATTTT.

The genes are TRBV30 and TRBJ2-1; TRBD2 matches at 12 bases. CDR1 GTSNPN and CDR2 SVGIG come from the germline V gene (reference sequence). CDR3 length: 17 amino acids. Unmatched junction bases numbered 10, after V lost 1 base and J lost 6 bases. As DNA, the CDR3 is TGTGCCTGGAGTGCGGAGGGACTAGCGGGCCTGGGCAATGAGCAGTTCTTC. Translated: CAWSAEGLAGLGNEQFF. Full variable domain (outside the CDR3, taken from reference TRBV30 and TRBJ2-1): SQTIHQWPATLVQPVGSPLSLECTVEGTSNPNLYWYRQAAGRGLQLLFYSVGIGQISSEVPQNLSASRPQDRQFILSSKKLLLSDSGFYLCAWSAEGLAGLGNEQFFGPGTRLTVL.

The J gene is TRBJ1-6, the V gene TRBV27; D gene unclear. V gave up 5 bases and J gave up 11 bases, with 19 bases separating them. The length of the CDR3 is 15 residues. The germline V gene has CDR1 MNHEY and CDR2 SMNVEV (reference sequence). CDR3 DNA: TGTGCCAGCAGTCCCCGCGGCAGTTGGCGGGCACCCCTCCACTTT. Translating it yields CASSPRGSWRAPLHF.

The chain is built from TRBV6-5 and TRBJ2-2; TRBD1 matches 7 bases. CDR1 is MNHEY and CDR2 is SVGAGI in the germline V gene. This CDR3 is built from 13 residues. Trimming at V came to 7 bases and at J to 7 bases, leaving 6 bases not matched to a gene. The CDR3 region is CASTQGVNGELFF. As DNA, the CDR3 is TGTGCCAGCACCCAGGGGGTCAACGGGGAGCTGTTTTTT.

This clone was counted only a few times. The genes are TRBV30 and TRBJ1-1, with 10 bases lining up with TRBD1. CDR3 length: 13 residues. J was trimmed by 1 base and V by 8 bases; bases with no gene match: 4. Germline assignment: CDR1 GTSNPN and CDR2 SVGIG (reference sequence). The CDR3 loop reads CAGWTGGNTEAFF. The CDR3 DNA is TGTGCCGGGTGGACAGGGGGGAACACTGAAGCTTTCTTT.

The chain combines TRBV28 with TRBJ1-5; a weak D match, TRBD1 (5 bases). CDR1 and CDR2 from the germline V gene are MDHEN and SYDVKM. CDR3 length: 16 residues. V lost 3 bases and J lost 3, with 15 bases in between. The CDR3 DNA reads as TGTGCCAGCAGTTTGGGAGGGGCAGGATCCAATCAGCCCCAGCATTTT. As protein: CASSLGGAGSNQPQHF.

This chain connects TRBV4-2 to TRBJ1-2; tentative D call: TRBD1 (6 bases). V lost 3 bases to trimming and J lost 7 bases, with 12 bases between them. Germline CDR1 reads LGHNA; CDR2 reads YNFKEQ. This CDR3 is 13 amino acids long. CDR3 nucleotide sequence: TGTGCCAGCAGCCAGAAAGACAGGTCTGGCTACACCTTC. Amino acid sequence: CASSQKDRSGYTF.

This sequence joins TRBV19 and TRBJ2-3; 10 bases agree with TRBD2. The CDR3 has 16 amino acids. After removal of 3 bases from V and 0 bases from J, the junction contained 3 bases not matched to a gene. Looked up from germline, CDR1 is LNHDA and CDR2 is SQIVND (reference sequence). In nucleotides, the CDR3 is TGTGCCAGTAGTATCAGGACTAGCGGTAGCACAGATACGCAGTATTTT. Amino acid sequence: CASSIRTSGSTDTQYF.

This CDR3 is CAWSPKRLAGRSDTQYF. CDR3 nucleotide sequence: TGTGCCTGGAGCCCTAAACGACTAGCGGGAAGGTCAGATACGCAGTATTTT. The chain couples TRBV30 to TRBJ2-3; 11 bases fit TRBD2. Germline V gene sequence: CDR1 GTSNPN, CDR2 SVGIG (reference sequence). The CDR3 is 17 residues long. V gave up 3 bases and J gave up 4 bases; unmatched junction bases: 12.

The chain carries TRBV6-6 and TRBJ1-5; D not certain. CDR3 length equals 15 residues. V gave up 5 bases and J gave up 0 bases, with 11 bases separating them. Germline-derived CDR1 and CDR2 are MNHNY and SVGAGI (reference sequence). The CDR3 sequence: CASSPGVHSNQPQHF. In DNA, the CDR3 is TGTGCCAGCAGTCCTGGGGTCCATAGCAATCAGCCCCAGCATTTT.

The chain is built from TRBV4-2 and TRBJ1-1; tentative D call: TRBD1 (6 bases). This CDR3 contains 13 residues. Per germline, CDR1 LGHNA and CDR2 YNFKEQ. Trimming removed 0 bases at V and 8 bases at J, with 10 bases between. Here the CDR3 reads CASSQEGGTEAFF. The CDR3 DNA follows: TGTGCCAGCAGCCAAGAGGGGGGGACAGAAGCTTTCTTT.